Each of the 25 T cell receptor beta chains below was sequenced from the same sample in a study of control samples from healthy donors and cancer patients. Method: immunoSEQ multiplex PCR; TCRdb's copy keeps in-frame clones and lacks some. The sample lists about 160,000 clones; roughly 95% were seen once. Sample: blood. These receptor sequences come from a woman aged 25 to 39 in good health.

This chain uses TRBV19 with TRBJ2-4, with D hard to call. This CDR3 is 14 amino acids long. V was pared by 6 bases and J by 0 bases, with 9 bases between. Germline V lookup: CDR1 LNHDA, CDR2 SQIVND (reference sequence). The CDR3: CASSHDGAKNIQYF. CDR3 nucleotides: TGTGCCAGTAGCCATGACGGAGCCAAAAACATTCAGTACTTC.

The chain employs TRBV28 and TRBJ2-6; unclear D gene. There are 12 residues in the CDR3. Per germline, CDR1 MDHEN and CDR2 SYDVKM. The V end lost 10 bases, the J end lost 0 bases, and 4 bases lay between the germline ends. The CDR3 is CATCSGANVLTF. In nucleotides, the CDR3 is TGTGCCACCTGCTCTGGGGCCAACGTCCTGACTTTC.

The chain employs TRBV6-5 and TRBJ2-1, with D maybe TRBD2 (5 bases). Trimming removed 0 bases from V and 6 bases from J, with 9 bases in between. Germline V gene lookup returns CDR1 MNHEY and CDR2 SVGAGI. CDR3 length: 14 amino acids. The CDR3 nucleotides are TGTGCCAGCAGTTACTCGACGGCGGGCAATGAGCAGTTCTTC. It translates to CASSYSTAGNEQFF.

The rearrangement joins TRBV4-1 to TRBJ2-2; no clear D. Looked up from germline, CDR1 is MGHRA and CDR2 is YSYEKL. This CDR3 has 14 residues. V dropped 0 bases and J dropped 8 bases, with 10 bases sitting between them. CDR3 sequence: CASSQDEASGELFF. The DNA of the CDR3 is TGCGCCAGCAGCCAAGATGAGGCATCGGGGGAGCTGTTTTTT.

V gene TRBV18 combines with J gene TRBJ1-5; tentative D call: TRBD1 (6 bases). With 6 bases removed from V and 6 bases from J, the gap between germline ends came to 12 bases. CDR1 and CDR2 (germline): KGHSH, LQKENI. The CDR3 runs 13 residues. CDR3 protein: CASSLGGGQPQHF. The DNA of the CDR3 is TGTGCCAGCTCGCTAGGGGGGGGTCAGCCCCAGCATTTT.

This chain joins TRBV5-1 and TRBJ2-1; 8 bases line up with TRBD1. There are 18 residues in the CDR3. Germline V gene sequence: CDR1 SGHRS, CDR2 YFSETQ. V gave up 4 bases and J gave up 12 bases; unmatched junction bases: 24. The CDR3 DNA follows: TGCGCCAGCAGCGCCATGAGAACGGGACAGGACCTCCTAAGGGGGCAGTTCTTC. As protein: CASSAMRTGQDLLRGQFF. Full variable domain (rest looked up from reference TRBV5-1 and TRBJ2-1): KAGVTQTPRYLIKTRGQQVTLSCSPISGHRSVSWYQQTPGQGLQFLFEYFSETQRNKGNFPGRFSGRQFSNSRSEMNVSTLELGDSALYLCASSAMRTGQDLLRGQFFGPGTRLTVL.

The J gene is TRBJ1-5, the V gene TRBV15, with D hard to call. The CDR3 has 14 residues. The ends were cut back, 1 base at V and 4 bases at J, with 8 bases in the middle. Germline V gene lookup returns CDR1 LNHNV and CDR2 YYDKDF (reference sequence). CDR3 residues: CATSRAPENQPQHF. In DNA, the CDR3 is TGTGCCACCAGCAGAGCTCCCGAGAATCAGCCCCAGCATTTT.

This chain joins TRBV18 and TRBJ1-1; no reliable D call. Per germline, CDR1 KGHSH and CDR2 LQKENI. This CDR3 comprises 13 residues. V shed 8 bases and J shed 0 bases, with 10 bases lying between them. The CDR3, as DNA: TGTGCCAGCCAAGAGGCCTTGAACACTGAAGCTTTCTTT. It yields the protein CASQEALNTEAFF.

The chain employs TRBV3-1 (or the pseudogene TRBV3-2) and TRBJ1-5; TRBD1 matches 11 bases. The CDR3 totals 16 residues. V gave up 1 base and J gave up 5 bases; unmatched junction bases: 4. In germline, CDR1 is LGHDT, CDR2 YNNKEL (reference sequence). In nucleotides, the CDR3 is TGTGCCAGCAGCCAAGGGGACAGGGGGATTTATCAGCCCCAGCATTTT. As protein: CASSQGDRGIYQPQHF.

This clone was recorded once. The rearrangement links TRBV5-4 to TRBJ1-2, with D possibly being TRBD1 (5 bases). The germline V and J ends were trimmed by 0 bases and 3 bases, with 15 bases remaining between them. Germline CDR1 SGHNT, CDR2 YYREEE (reference sequence). This CDR3 contains 16 residues. The DNA for the CDR3 is TGTGCCAGCAGCTTGGGGGGACGGACCGACTACTATGGCTACACCTTC. Amino acid sequence: CASSLGGRTDYYGYTF.

J is TRBJ1-5 and V is TRBV19; a possible D gene is TRBD1 (5 bases). In germline, CDR1 is LNHDA, CDR2 SQIVND (reference sequence). The CDR3 has 17 residues. Trimming removed 6 bases at V and 2 bases at J, with 20 bases between. CDR3 sequence: CASSFSGTPVGNQPQHF. CDR3 coding DNA: TGTGCCAGTAGCTTCTCAGGGACCCCAGTGGGCAATCAGCCCCAGCATTTT.

This clone has only one observation. The rearrangement uses TRBV28 and TRBJ2-1; D might be TRBD2 (6 bases). Germline V CDR1 and CDR2: MDHEN, SYDVKM. This CDR3 has 16 residues. Between the trimmed V and J ends, which lost 4 bases and 9 bases, there was a span of 22 bases. The CDR3 sequence is CASSSGGDAGRGEQFF. The CDR3, as DNA: TGTGCCAGCAGTTCTGGGGGAGACGCCGGGAGAGGTGAGCAGTTCTTC.

The genes are TRBV11-2 and TRBJ2-3, with TRBD2 identical over 14 bases. V trimming: 4 bases; J trimming: 5 bases; junction bases outside the gene matches: 5. Germline V gene lookup returns CDR1 SGHAT and CDR2 FQNNGV. The CDR3 extends over 16 amino acids. The CDR3 nucleotides are TGTGCCAGCAGCTGGACTAGCGGGGGGCCGGGAGATACGCAGTATTTT. Residues: CASSWTSGGPGDTQYF.

This clone was seen just once. The rearrangement joins TRBV12-3 or TRBV12-4 to TRBJ2-1; a weak D match, TRBD2 (6 bases). CDR3 length: 12 residues. Trimming pared 4 bases from V and 7 bases from J, leaving 8 bases between. The CDR3 loop is CASSWTNNEQFF. The CDR3, as DNA: TGTGCCAGCAGTTGGACTAATAATGAGCAGTTCTTC.

V gene TRBV19 combines with J gene TRBJ2-7, with 9 bases identical to TRBD1. The CDR3 loop spans 15 amino acids. Germline V gene sequence: CDR1 LNHDA, CDR2 SQIVND (reference sequence). The junction had 10 bases not matched to a gene; V was cut back by 5 bases and J by 5 bases. The CDR3 nucleotides read TGTGCCAGTAGTCCTACCGGGACAGGGCGGCACGAGCAGTACTTC. Protein sequence: CASSPTGTGRHEQYF.

J is TRBJ1-5 and V is TRBV7-6; 10 bases match TRBD1. The ends lost 5 bases at V and 6 bases at J; junction bases unmatched: 7. Germline CDR1 is SGHVS and CDR2 is FNYEAQ. CDR3 length equals 15 residues. In DNA, the CDR3 is TGTGCCAGCAGCCCTGGGACAGGGGTTGGTCAGCCCCAGCATTTT. Its translation is CASSPGTGVGQPQHF. Drawing the rest from reference TRBV7-6 and TRBJ1-5, the complete variable domain is GAGVSQSPRYKVTKRGQDVALRCDPISGHVSLYWYRQALGQGPEFLTYFNYEAQQDKSGLPNDRFSAERPEGSISTLTIQRTEQRDSAMYRCASSPGTGVGQPQHFGDGTRLSIL.

The chain has TRBV3-1 (or the pseudogene TRBV3-2) and TRBJ1-6, with D unclear. V was shortened by 0 bases and J by 11 bases, with 5 bases between the two germline ends. Germline V lookup: CDR1 LGHDT, CDR2 YNNKEL (reference sequence). The CDR3 sequence is 12 residues long. The chain's CDR3 is CASSQDFPPLHF. CDR3 in DNA: TGTGCCAGCAGCCAAGATTTCCCACCCCTCCACTTT.

The chain employs TRBV18 and TRBJ1-1; possible D gene TRBD1, 6 bases. The CDR3 is 15 residues long. V gave up 3 bases and J gave up 4 bases, with 15 bases separating them. CDR1 is KGHSH and CDR2 is LQKENI in the germline V gene. The CDR3 reads CASSPAGAPSTEAFF. DNA for the CDR3: TGTGCCAGCTCACCCGCGGGGGCACCGAGCACTGAAGCTTTCTTT.

The rearrangement uses TRBV7-2 and TRBJ1-2; D remains unclear. Germline values: CDR1 SGHTA, CDR2 FQGNSA. Trimming shortened V by 4 bases and J by 0 bases, and 12 bases separated the two germline ends. The length of the CDR3 is 15 residues. CDR3 in amino acids: CASSSPFITNYGYTF. The CDR3 coding sequence is TGTGCCAGCAGCTCCCCCTTCATTACTAACTATGGCTACACCTTC. The whole variable domain, filled in from reference TRBV7-2 and TRBJ1-2, reads GAGVSQSPSNKVTEKGKDVELRCDPISGHTALYWYRQSLGQGLEFLIYFQGNSAPDKSGLPSDRFSAERTGGSVSTLTIQRTQQEDSAVYLCASSSPFITNYGYTFGSGTRLTVV.

V is TRBV25-1 and J is TRBJ2-3, with 11 positions matching TRBD2. Germline loops: CDR1 MGHDK, CDR2 SYGVNS. The CDR3 loop spans 17 amino acids. The J segment lost 4 bases and the V segment lost 6 bases, leaving 12 bases of the junction unmatched. The CDR3 DNA is TGTGCCAGCAGACCCGGGACTAGCGGCCAAGGGCCAGATACGCAGTATTTT. Translated, it gives CASRPGTSGQGPDTQYF.

The chain couples TRBV27 to TRBJ1-1; no clear D. The ends were cut back, 3 bases at V and 1 base at J, with 9 bases in the middle. CDR3 length: 14 residues. Germline CDR1 and CDR2: MNHEY and SMNVEV (reference sequence). CDR3 region: CASSFESSNTEAFF. The CDR3 DNA reads TGTGCCAGCAGTTTTGAGTCGTCGAACACTGAAGCTTTCTTT.

The chain is built from TRBV9 and TRBJ2-1, with D maybe TRBD2 (6 bases). CDR1 SGDLS and CDR2 YYNGEE come from the germline V gene. Trimming stripped 3 bases from V and 8 bases from J, with 12 bases between. The length of the CDR3 is 13 residues. As DNA, the CDR3 is TGTGCCAGCAGCGGACGACCGGGGGATGAGCAGTTCTTC. As protein: CASSGRPGDEQFF.

The rearrangement joins TRBV7-8 to TRBJ2-7, with D hard to call. This CDR3 region has 12 residues. Germline V gene data show CDR1 as SGHVS and CDR2 as FQNEAQ. The germline V and J ends were trimmed by 7 bases and 0 bases, with 7 bases remaining between them. DNA for the CDR3: TGTGCCAGCAAGGGCGACTCCTACGAGCAGTACTTC. It yields the protein CASKGDSYEQYF.

The J gene is TRBJ2-3, the V gene TRBV6-6; no reliable D call. Trimming removed 2 bases from V and 3 bases from J, with 6 bases in between. The CDR3 consists of 13 residues. CDR1 and CDR2 (germline): MNHNY, SVGAGI (reference sequence). CDR3 in amino acids: CASSYQWTDTQYF. The CDR3 DNA reads TGTGCCAGCAGTTACCAGTGGACAGATACGCAGTATTTT.

This chain links TRBV5-4 with TRBJ1-6; 9 bases agree with TRBD1. The J segment lost 6 bases and the V segment lost 3 bases, leaving 4 bases of the junction unmatched. The CDR3 length is 15 residues. Germline values: CDR1 SGHNT, CDR2 YYREEE (reference sequence). CDR3: CASSSLGQGNSPLHF. The CDR3 DNA reads TGTGCCAGCAGCTCACTGGGACAGGGTAATTCACCCCTCCACTTT.